A single sample is the source of the 24 T cell receptor beta chains below, sequenced in a study of a mutant IDH1 vaccine in newly diagnosed glioma (dated by TCRdb to the early 2020s). Their antigen targets remain unknown. Library generation was performed with the immunoSEQ multiplex PCR assay. The table was pulled from immuneACCESS by TCRdb, which kept in-frame rearrangements only. Such tables lose some clones; where checked, under half of the loss comes from unresolved V genes, and the rest has no known cause. A total of 40,000 to 50,000 clones appear in this sample, around 76% of them only once. The ten largest clones capture 5.3% of the sample. The time point label corresponds to: week 23, last vaccination. Every vaccine dose consisted of 300 ug of a 20-mer mutant IDH1 peptide in Montanide, administered subcutaneously together with topical imiquimod. This specimen consisted of PBMCs, obtained from a glioma patient whose treatment included an IDH1 peptide vaccine. The source of these receptors is a man aged 50 to 60 with glioma.

The rearrangement joins TRBV7-2 to TRBJ1-1; TRBD1 might be the D (5 bases). V was pared by 5 bases and J by 1 base, with 14 bases between. CDR1 is SGHTA and CDR2 is FQGNSA in the germline V gene. The CDR3 totals 15 residues. CDR3 DNA sequence: TGTGCCAGCAGCCCCCAACTGGGGGGGAACACTGAAGCTTTCTTT. This codes for CASSPQLGGNTEAFF.

This rearrangement joins TRBV13 to TRBJ1-6, with a possible D match to TRBD1 (5 bases). Germline CDR1 PRHDT, CDR2 FYEKMQ (reference sequence). V lost 8 bases, J lost 10 bases, and 24 bases lay in between. This CDR3 is built from 16 residues. CDR3 sequence reads: CASVKRRDRAESPLHF. In DNA form, the CDR3 reads TGTGCCAGCGTAAAGCGAAGGGACCGCGCGGAATCACCCCTCCACTTT.

V and J are TRBV5-1 and TRBJ1-2; D uncertain. This CDR3 region has 13 residues. V lost 1 base and J lost 4, with 8 bases in between. Germline V gene data show CDR1 as SGHRS and CDR2 as YFSETQ. The CDR3 protein is CASSLQLSYGYTF. CDR3 nucleotides: TGCGCCAGCAGCTTGCAGTTAAGCTATGGCTACACCTTC.

This sequence joins TRBV7-8 and TRBJ1-2; D perhaps matches TRBD1 (5 bases). The V end lost 6 bases, the J end lost 6 bases, and 17 bases lay between the germline ends. CDR1 and CDR2 from the germline V gene are SGHVS and FQNEAQ. This CDR3 has 14 amino acids. The CDR3 loop is CASRLRAAGDGYTF. The CDR3 nucleotides are TGTGCCAGCAGACTCCGGGCCGCGGGGGATGGCTACACCTTC.

CDR3 loop: CASSKRTGPATEAFF. The CDR3 bases are TGTGCCAGCAGTAAAAGGACAGGCCCGGCCACTGAAGCTTTCTTT. The rearrangement links TRBV6-1 to TRBJ1-1, with 7 nucleotides matching TRBD1. J lost 4 bases, V lost 5 bases, and 10 bases had no gene match. The germline V gene encodes CDR1 MNHNS and CDR2 SASEGT. The length of the CDR3 is 15 residues.

This clone was observed a handful of times. This sequence joins TRBV25-1 and TRBJ2-1, with 8 bases lining up with TRBD1. Trimming cost V 4 bases and J 7 bases; bases outside gene matches: 6. This CDR3 region has 14 residues. CDR1 is MGHDK, CDR2 SYGVNS, per germline. CDR3 sequence: CASSAITGGNEQFF. CDR3 nucleotide sequence: TGTGCCAGCAGTGCCATTACAGGGGGGAATGAGCAGTTCTTC.

The gene calls are TRBV4-3 and TRBJ2-1; D is unclear. Germline V gives CDR1 LGHNA, CDR2 YSLEER. This CDR3 has 14 amino acids. With 0 bases removed from V and 3 bases from J, the gap between germline ends came to 6 bases. CDR3 residues: CASSQDRLYNEQFF. CDR3 sequence (DNA): TGCGCCAGCAGCCAAGATCGCCTCTACAATGAGCAGTTCTTC.

The chain links TRBV10-2 to TRBJ2-3, with D perhaps being TRBD1 or TRBD2 (6 bases each). This CDR3 contains 14 residues. CDR1 is WSHSY and CDR2 is SAAADI in the germline V gene. Trimming left V 4 bases short and J 4 bases short, with 12 bases between. CDR3 nucleotides: TGCGCCAGCAGTGTAGGGGGGCGGGCAGATACGCAGTATTTT. It encodes CASSVGGRADTQYF.

The table lists this clone with a few counts. This chain connects TRBV9 to TRBJ2-7; 7 nucleotides agree with TRBD2. The CDR3 is 15 amino acids. V was clipped by 3 bases and J by 2 bases; unmatched bases: 8. Germline values: CDR1 SGDLS, CDR2 YYNGEE. CDR3 amino acids: CASSALPAGTYEQYF. The CDR3 bases are TGTGCCAGCAGCGCCCTCCCAGCGGGAACCTACGAGCAGTACTTC.

The chain is built from TRBV20-1 and TRBJ2-5, with unresolved D. Trimming pared 6 bases from V and 4 bases from J, leaving 6 bases between. CDR1 DFQATT and CDR2 SNEGSKA come from the germline V gene (reference sequence). The CDR3 extends over 10 amino acids. The CDR3 loop is CSATRETQYF. For the CDR3, the DNA is TGCAGTGCAACTCGAGAGACCCAGTACTTC.

The gene calls are TRBV4-1 and TRBJ2-1, with a possible D match to TRBD1 (5 bases). V was clipped by 5 bases and J by 3 bases, with 14 bases between them. The length of the CDR3 is 15 residues. Per the germline V gene, CDR1 is MGHRA and CDR2 is YSYEKL. This chain's CDR3 is CASSGSREYYNEQFF. In nucleotides, the CDR3 is TGCGCCAGCAGCGGTAGCAGGGAATACTACAATGAGCAGTTCTTC.

This clone was counted a single time. The chain has TRBV7-9 and TRBJ2-1, with 9 bases identical to TRBD1. Germline CDR1 and CDR2: SEHNR and FQNEAQ (reference sequence). Unmatched junction bases numbered 11, after V lost 4 bases and J lost 7 bases. The CDR3 consists of 16 residues. CDR3: CASSSPGTGNINEQFF. In nucleotides, the CDR3 is TGTGCCAGCAGCTCTCCCGGGACAGGGAATATAAATGAGCAGTTCTTC.

This chain joins TRBV7-8 and TRBJ2-7; D remains unclear. Trimming removed 2 bases from V and 2 bases from J, with 10 bases in between. The V gene's germline CDR1 is SGHVS and CDR2 FQNEAQ. There are 14 residues in the CDR3. CDR3 nucleotides: TGTGCCAGCAGCTTAAGGCAGCAGACCTACGAGCAGTACTTC. As protein: CASSLRQQTYEQYF. The complete variable domain, with remaining parts taken from reference TRBV7-8 and TRBJ2-7, reads GAGVSQSPRYKVAKRGQDVALRCDPISGHVSLFWYQQALGQGPEFLTYFQNEAQLDKSGLPSDRFFAERPEGSVSTLKIQRTQQEDSAVYLCASSLRQQTYEQYFGPGTRLTVT.

The chain combines TRBV9 with TRBJ1-1, with D possibly matching TRBD1 (6 bases). Trimming cost V 1 base and J 5 bases, with 12 bases left between them. This CDR3 is built from 14 residues. Per the germline V gene, CDR1 is SGDLS and CDR2 is YYNGEE. As DNA, the CDR3 is TGTGCCAGCAGCGTACGCAGGGGAAGGACTGAAGCTTTCTTT. Translation: CASSVRRGRTEAFF.

The chain joins TRBV19 to TRBJ2-7; maybe TRBD1 (6 bases). Germline V gene lookup returns CDR1 LNHDA and CDR2 SQIVND (reference sequence). This CDR3 region has 13 residues. Trimming removed 0 bases at V and 5 bases at J, with 8 bases between. The CDR3 spells CASSIDRGDEQYF. CDR3 in DNA: TGTGCCAGTAGTATAGACAGGGGCGACGAGCAGTACTTC.

J is TRBJ2-1 and V is TRBV5-1, with 13 positions matching TRBD2. V shed 4 bases, J shed 7 bases, and the junction held 8 bases outside the gene matches. The CDR3 has 16 residues. The germline CDR1 and CDR2 sequences are SGHRS and YFSETQ. CDR3 in amino acids: CASSRPLAGGLNEQFF. In DNA form, the CDR3 reads TGCGCCAGCAGCCGCCCACTAGCGGGGGGGCTTAATGAGCAGTTCTTC. The complete variable domain, with remaining parts taken from reference TRBV5-1 and TRBJ2-1, reads KAGVTQTPRYLIKTRGQQVTLSCSPISGHRSVSWYQQTPGQGLQFLFEYFSETQRNKGNFPGRFSGRQFSNSRSEMNVSTLELGDSALYLCASSRPLAGGLNEQFFGPGTRLTVL.

This chain joins TRBV27 and TRBJ2-7; a weak D match, TRBD1 (6 bases). The ends were cut back, 1 base at V and 3 bases at J, with 10 bases in the middle. The CDR3 loop spans 14 amino acids. Germline V CDR1 and CDR2: MNHEY, SMNVEV (reference sequence). CDR3 in amino acids: CASSLFSGDYEQYF. As DNA, the CDR3 is TGTGCCAGCAGTTTATTCTCAGGGGACTACGAGCAGTACTTC.

V is TRBV14 and J is TRBJ2-1, with D possibly TRBD1 on 6 matching bases. The CDR3 runs 14 residues. Germline values: CDR1 SGHDN, CDR2 FVKESK. Trimming removed 5 bases at V and 3 bases at J, with 11 bases between. The CDR3 DNA sequence: TGTGCCAGCAGCGCCTCACAGGGCTACAATGAGCAGTTCTTC. It specifies CASSASQGYNEQFF.

This clone was detected only a few times. The rearrangement uses TRBV10-3 and TRBJ1-1; 8 nucleotides match TRBD1. The CDR3 spans 14 residues. V dropped 7 bases and J dropped 3; count of bases not matched to a gene: 7. The V gene's germline CDR1 is ENHRY and CDR2 SYGVKD. The CDR3 DNA follows: TGTGCCATCACCCGAACACAGGGGGACACTGAAGCTTTCTTT. Translating it yields CAITRTQGDTEAFF.

The V call is TRBV4-2, the J call TRBJ1-2; D is undetermined. The CDR3 contains 11 residues. V was clipped by 1 base and J by 8 bases, with 5 bases between them. Germline CDR1 reads LGHNA; CDR2 reads YNFKEQ. For the CDR3, the DNA is TGTGCCAGCAGCCAAGGGAGCGGCTACACCTTC. As protein: CASSQGSGYTF.

This clone occurred once. The gene calls are TRBV19 and TRBJ1-2; D unresolved. Germline lookup yields CDR1 LNHDA and CDR2 SQIVND (reference sequence). Trimming took 11 bases from V and 6 from J, leaving 16 bases between them. CDR3 length: 12 amino acids. CDR3 DNA sequence: TGTGCCTCTAAGAACCGGACCCATGGCTACACCTTC. Translated, it gives CASKNRTHGYTF. Variable domain in full (rest from reference TRBV19 and TRBJ1-2): DGGITQSPKYLFRKEGQNVTLSCEQNLNHDAMYWYRQDPGQGLRLIYYSQIVNDFQKGDIAEGYSVSREKKESFPLTVTSAQKNPTAFYLCASKNRTHGYTFGSGTRLTVV.

This clone showed up just a few times. The rearrangement joins TRBV30 to TRBJ1-1; no definite D call. There are 14 residues in the CDR3. The V end was cut by 5 bases, the J end by 4 bases, with 17 bases between. From germline, CDR1 is GTSNPN and CDR2 SVGIG (reference sequence). The CDR3 sequence: CAWQKGLGSTEAFF. The CDR3 nucleotides read TGTGCCTGGCAAAAGGGTCTCGGAAGCACTGAAGCTTTCTTT.

The V gene is TRBV7-9, the J gene TRBJ2-3; D might be TRBD1 or TRBD2, each matching 5 bases. The germline V gene has CDR1 SEHNR and CDR2 FQNEAQ (reference sequence). The CDR3 sequence is 15 residues long. V gave up 5 bases and J gave up 2 bases, with 14 bases separating them. For the CDR3, the DNA is TGTGCCAGCAGCCCTGCTGGGGGTCTCACAGATACGCAGTATTTT. Protein product: CASSPAGGLTDTQYF.

V and J are TRBV11-2 and TRBJ2-7, with TRBD2 matching 9 bases. J was trimmed by 4 bases and V by 5 bases; bases with no gene match: 9. The CDR3 length is 15 residues. Looked up from germline, CDR1 is SGHAT and CDR2 is FQNNGV. This CDR3 reads CASSLERGAPYEQYF. Here the CDR3 DNA reads TGTGCCAGCAGCCTTGAGCGGGGGGCTCCTTACGAGCAGTACTTC. Full variable domain (outside the CDR3, taken from reference TRBV11-2 and TRBJ2-7): EAGVAQSPRYKIIEKRQSVAFWCNPISGHATLYWYQQILGQGPKLLIQFQNNGVVDDSQLPKDRFSAERLKGVDSTLKIQPAKLEDSAVYLCASSLERGAPYEQYFGPGTRLTVT.